These 26 T cell receptor beta chains were sequenced from one sample in a study of blood T cell repertoires in COVID-19. Clones were sequenced by immunoSEQ multiplex PCR, and TCRdb holds only the in-frame ones, with some missing. The table shows roughly 100,000 clones, with roughly 80% occurring only once. What was sequenced was peripheral blood. These receptors were taken from a man aged 60-69 years with acute or convalescent COVID-19.

V gene TRBV2 combines with J gene TRBJ1-3; no reliable D call. Germline loops: CDR1 SNHLY, CDR2 FYNNEI. Trimming cost V 2 bases and J 0 bases, with 8 bases left between them. The CDR3 totals 15 residues. The CDR3 spells CASSEYPYSGNTIYF. In nucleotides, the CDR3 is TGTGCCAGCAGTGAATATCCGTACTCTGGAAACACCATATATTTT.

The CDR3 bases are TGTGCCATCAGTGGGTGGGACACGGAGCCCACCGGGGAGCTGTTTTTT. Amino acids: CAISGWDTEPTGELFF. The chain couples TRBV10-3 to TRBJ2-2, with D possibly TRBD1 on 6 matching bases. CDR1 is ENHRY, CDR2 SYGVKD, per germline. The ends were cut back, 4 bases at V and 4 bases at J, with 16 bases in the middle. CDR3 length: 16 residues.

In regard to this clone: The junction does not match germline at one end; this may be a read error. This sequence joins TRBV7-7 and TRBJ2-7; possible D gene TRBD2, 5 bases. The CDR3 length is 14 residues. Germline CDR1 SSHAT, CDR2 FNYEAQ (reference sequence). The CDR3 is CASSSERDSYEQYF. CDR3 DNA: TGTGCTAGCAGCTCCGAGAGGGATTCCTACGAGCAGTACTTC.

This clone was seen once. The rearrangement uses TRBV28 and TRBJ2-5, with D tentatively TRBD1 (5 bases). There are 15 residues in the CDR3. V was clipped by 8 bases and J by 1 base, with 17 bases between them. Per the germline V gene, CDR1 is MDHEN and CDR2 is SYDVKM. The CDR3 coding sequence is TGTGCCAGCGGATTTCTGGGGCCTTCCCAAGAGACCCAGTACTTC. It codes for CASGFLGPSQETQYF.

The DNA of the CDR3 is TGTGCCAGCAGCCAAGGGGGTCCTAGGGGAACACCCCTCCACTTT. Translating gives CASSQGGPRGTPLHF. The rearrangement joins TRBV3-1 (or the pseudogene TRBV3-2) to TRBJ1-6, with D tentatively TRBD1 (5 bases). The CDR3 extends over 15 amino acids. The germline V gene has CDR1 LGHDT and CDR2 YNNKEL (reference sequence). V was cut by 1 base and J by 11 bases, with 15 bases left in between.

There are a few counts of this clone. The chain recombines TRBV29-1 with TRBJ2-1, with D unresolved. V dropped 3 bases and J dropped 5 bases, with 5 bases sitting between them. Germline V CDR1 and CDR2: SQVTM, ANQGSEA. This CDR3 contains 11 residues. CDR3 residues: CSVEGNNEQFF. The CDR3 DNA reads TGCAGCGTTGAGGGCAACAATGAGCAGTTCTTC.

The gene calls are TRBV5-5 and TRBJ2-1; no clear D. CDR3 length: 16 residues. Germline V gene lookup returns CDR1 SGHKS and CDR2 YYEKEE (reference sequence). Trimming removed 0 bases at V and 2 bases at J, with 12 bases between. The CDR3 region has the DNA TGTGCCAGCAGCTTGGCCAAATTCAGCGCCTACAATGAGCAGTTCTTC. The encoded protein is CASSLAKFSAYNEQFF.

The chain is built from TRBV10-2 and TRBJ1-5; maybe TRBD1 (5 bases). V was clipped by 3 bases and J by 4 bases, with 10 bases between them. The CDR3 is 14 residues long. Germline loops: CDR1 WSHSY, CDR2 SAAADI. The CDR3 bases are TGCGCCAGCAGTGACCTGGACAAGAATCAGCCCCAGCATTTT. Protein sequence: CASSDLDKNQPQHF.

The chain combines TRBV12-3 or TRBV12-4 with TRBJ1-2; D not certain. The CDR3 sequence is 12 residues long. Trimming removed 6 bases from V and 5 bases from J, with 10 bases in between. In nucleotides, the CDR3 is TGTGCCAGCAGCCCCGGGATTTATGGCTACACCTTC. Protein product: CASSPGIYGYTF.

The chain carries TRBV6-5 and TRBJ2-5; TRBD1 agrees at 8 bases. Germline V gene lookup returns CDR1 MNHEY and CDR2 SVGAGI. The CDR3 extends over 14 amino acids. V was pared by 5 bases and J by 7 bases, with 9 bases of the junction left unmatched. In DNA, the CDR3 is TGTGCCAGCAGTCGCGGACAGGGTGGGGGGACCCAGTACTTC. Encoded protein: CASSRGQGGGTQYF.

Comment on this clone: At one of its ends the junction is not consistent with the germline gene, which may arise from a read error. The chain links TRBV7-7 to TRBJ2-5, with 10 bases fitting TRBD1. Germline V CDR1 and CDR2: SSHAT, FNYEAQ (reference sequence). The length of the CDR3 is 18 residues. As DNA, the CDR3 is TGTGCTAGCAGCTTAGAGGGAACGGGACAGGGGTCTAGAGAGACCCAGTACTTC. Protein sequence: CASSLEGTGQGSRETQYF.

For the CDR3, the DNA is TGTGCCAGCTCCCCAGGACAGCGGGATATGGAGACCCAGTACTTC. Its translation: CASSPGQRDMETQYF. The chain combines TRBV18 with TRBJ2-5; maybe TRBD2 (7 bases). The V end was cut by 6 bases, the J end by 5 bases, with 19 bases between. Germline V gene lookup returns CDR1 KGHSH and CDR2 LQKENI. This CDR3 has 15 amino acids.

The chain has TRBV19 and TRBJ1-2, with D possibly being TRBD1 (5 bases). Trimming took 8 bases from V and 4 from J, leaving 11 bases between them. Germline CDR1 reads LNHDA; CDR2 reads SQIVND (reference sequence). This CDR3 has 12 residues. CDR3 residues: CASWQGLYGYTF. CDR3 nucleotides: TGTGCCAGTTGGCAGGGTCTCTATGGCTACACCTTC.

This clone appeared once. The chain recombines TRBV7-9 with TRBJ2-2; D perhaps matches TRBD1 (6 bases). The germline V gene has CDR1 SEHNR and CDR2 FQNEAQ (reference sequence). Trimming pared 5 bases from V and 8 bases from J, leaving 18 bases between. The CDR3 spans 15 residues. CDR3 DNA sequence: TGTGCCAGCAGCCCGGGACACCTTAAGGCAGGGGAGCTGTTTTTT. Translation gives CASSPGHLKAGELFF.

The gene calls are TRBV27 and TRBJ1-2, with D hard to call. V was shortened by 1 base and J by 4 bases, with 10 bases between the two germline ends. This CDR3 contains 14 residues. The V gene's germline CDR1 is MNHEY and CDR2 SMNVEV (reference sequence). The CDR3 loop reads CASSLYAGVYGYTF. In nucleotides, the CDR3 is TGTGCCAGCAGTTTATATGCCGGGGTCTATGGCTACACCTTC.

The rearrangement joins TRBV2 to TRBJ1-1; D not resolved. This CDR3 is built from 14 residues. Germline values: CDR1 SNHLY, CDR2 FYNNEI. Between the trimmed V and J ends, which lost 4 bases and 1 base, there was a span of 10 bases. The CDR3 reads CASSVVRGNTEAFF. The CDR3 bases are TGTGCCAGCAGTGTAGTCCGGGGGAACACTGAAGCTTTCTTT.

This chain's CDR3 is CASSYGGGGGPEAFF. In DNA, the CDR3 is TGTGCCAGCAGTTACGGGGGAGGGGGTGGACCTGAAGCTTTCTTT. The chain combines TRBV6-6 with TRBJ1-1, with D maybe TRBD1 (6 bases). Germline V gene sequence: CDR1 MNHNY, CDR2 SVGAGI (reference sequence). The CDR3 has 15 amino acids. Trimming took 2 bases from V and 6 from J, leaving 16 bases between them.

This chain links TRBV27 with TRBJ2-7, with TRBD2 matching 8 bases. The J segment lost 1 base and the V segment lost 6 bases, leaving 5 bases of the junction unmatched. Germline V gives CDR1 MNHEY, CDR2 SMNVEV (reference sequence). The CDR3 extends over 14 amino acids. CDR3 in amino acids: CASRGLAGSYEQYF. CDR3 bases: TGTGCCAGCAGGGGGCTAGCGGGTTCCTACGAGCAGTACTTC.

The chain uses TRBV28 and TRBJ1-2; D is uncertain. The V end was cut by 11 bases, the J end by 2 bases, with 15 bases between. The CDR3 consists of 13 residues. Germline loops: CDR1 MDHEN, CDR2 SYDVKM. CDR3 coding DNA: TGTGCCGGGAAGGAGAGCGGGAACTATGGCTACACCTTC. Amino acids: CAGKESGNYGYTF.

The chain joins TRBV3-1 (or the pseudogene TRBV3-2) to TRBJ1-1, with 8 bases lining up with TRBD1. The CDR3 has 17 amino acids. V lost 4 bases to trimming and J lost 4 bases; unmatched junction nucleotides: 14. Germline CDR1 and CDR2: LGHDT and YNNKEL (reference sequence). The CDR3: CASSPGQGTGYGTEAFF. The CDR3 DNA reads as TGTGCCAGCAGCCCCGGACAGGGTACGGGGTATGGCACTGAAGCTTTCTTT.

The rearrangement joins TRBV29-1 to TRBJ2-1; D is uncertain. Germline V lookup: CDR1 SQVTM, CDR2 ANQGSEA. This CDR3 is 10 amino acids long. V lost 4 bases, J lost 7 bases, and 5 bases lay in between. In DNA, the CDR3 is TGCAGCGTTGCCGAGAATGAGCAGTTCTTC. As protein: CSVAENEQFF.

The chain is built from TRBV6-4 and TRBJ2-1; no firm D call. Germline CDR1 is MRHNA and CDR2 is SNTAGT. Trimming left V 7 bases short and J 5 bases short, with 6 bases between. The CDR3 spans 11 residues. In nucleotides, the CDR3 is TGTGCCAGCAACAACAACAATGAGCAGTTCTTC. Translated, it gives CASNNNNEQFF.

The chain is built from TRBV15 and TRBJ2-3, with 10 bases fitting TRBD2. This CDR3 has 17 amino acids. Germline V gene data show CDR1 as LNHNV and CDR2 as YYDKDF (reference sequence). J gave up 5 bases and V 1 base, and 9 bases lay outside the gene matches. CDR3 in DNA: TGTGCCACCAGCAGAGGGTTGTCTCCTAGCGGGAGAGATACGCAGTATTTT. Protein sequence: CATSRGLSPSGRDTQYF.

V and J are TRBV6-5 and TRBJ2-2; 7 bases align to TRBD2. Germline V gives CDR1 MNHEY, CDR2 SVGAGI. The CDR3 loop spans 14 amino acids. V was pared by 6 bases and J by 3 bases, with 4 bases of the junction left unmatched. The DNA of the CDR3 is TGTGCCAGCAGAAGGGCGGGAGACACCGGGGAGCTGTTTTTT. This gives the protein CASRRAGDTGELFF.

The chain employs TRBV12-3 or TRBV12-4 and TRBJ2-3; 10 nucleotides match TRBD2. CDR3 length: 12 residues. J lost 11 bases, V lost 5 bases, and 4 bases had no gene match. CDR3 bases: TGTGCCAGCAGTCTTCGACTAGCGGGGCAGTATTTT. Residues: CASSLRLAGQYF.

The CDR3 is CASSRQVSEAFF. The CDR3, as DNA: TGTGCCAGCTCAAGACAGGTTTCTGAAGCTTTCTTT. This rearrangement joins TRBV6-5 to TRBJ1-1; a weak D match, TRBD1 (6 bases). The length of the CDR3 is 12 residues. CDR1 is MNHEY and CDR2 is SVGAGI in the germline V gene. The germline V and J ends were trimmed by 8 bases and 6 bases, with 13 bases remaining between them.